The entry below describes one TCR beta chain. The antigen is not known. This sample was taken from a study of T cells in Graves' hyperthyroidism and ophthalmopathy. On the study more broadly: Before any treatment, at initial diagnosis, peripheral blood was collected. The study, taken as a whole, reports: In simple terms, a model built on 13 V-J features told ophthalmopathy apart from stable hyperthyroidism. The model forecast ophthalmopathy, anticipating it by a median around 6.5 months before onset.

TCR beta CDR3 sequences were amplified from RNA transcripts. TCR CDR3 underwent first-round RT-PCR with the HTBI primer set. TCRdb re-analysed the multiplex PCR reads in MiXCR, keeping a single row per CDR3 protein. There are 500,000 to 650,000 distinct CDR3 sequences in the sample; 13% to 15% occur only once, and about 15% lies in the top ten. Germline CDR1 and CDR2: DFQATT and SNEGSKA (reference sequence). CDR3 length: 15 amino acids. V lost 0 bases and J lost 6; bases outside the gene matches: 8. The source of this sequence is a woman aged 40-49 years with Graves' hyperthyroidism. V usage is TRBV20-1 and J usage is TRBJ2-3, with 8 bases aligning to TRBD1. The sample comprised blood. CDR3: CSARDRVQGVDTQYF. The CDR3 DNA sequence: TGCAGTGCTAGAGATAGGGTACAGGGGGTGGATACGCAGTATTTT.